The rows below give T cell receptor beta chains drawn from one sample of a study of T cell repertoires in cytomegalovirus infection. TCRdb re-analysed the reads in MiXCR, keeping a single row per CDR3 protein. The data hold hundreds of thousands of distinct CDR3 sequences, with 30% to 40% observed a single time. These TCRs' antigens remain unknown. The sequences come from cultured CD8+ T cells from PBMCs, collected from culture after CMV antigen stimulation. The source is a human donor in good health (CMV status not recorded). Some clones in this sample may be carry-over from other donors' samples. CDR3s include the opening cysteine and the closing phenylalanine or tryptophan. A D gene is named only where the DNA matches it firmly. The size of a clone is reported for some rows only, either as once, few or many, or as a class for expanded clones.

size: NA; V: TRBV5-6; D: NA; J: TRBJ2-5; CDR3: CASSLGGTLYQETQYF; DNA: TGTGCCAGCAGCTTGGGAGGGACGCTCTACCAAGAGACCCAGTACTTC
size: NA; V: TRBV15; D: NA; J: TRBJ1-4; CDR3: CATSRKAGANEKLFF; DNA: TGTGCCACCAGCAGAAAAGCGGGGGCGAATGAAAAACTGTTTTTT
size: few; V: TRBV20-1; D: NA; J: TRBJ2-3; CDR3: CSADPGLRGDF; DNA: TGCAGTGCAGACCCGGGCCTCAGGGGAGATTTT
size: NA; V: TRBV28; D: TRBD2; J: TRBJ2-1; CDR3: CASSFPASGGAYNEQFF; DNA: TGTGCCAGCAGTTTCCCGGCTAGCGGGGGGGCCTACAATGAGCAGTTCTTC
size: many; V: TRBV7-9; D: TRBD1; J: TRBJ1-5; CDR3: CASSSTQGDFYSNQPQHF; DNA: TGTGCCAGCAGCTCCACACAGGGGGACTTTTATAGCAATCAGCCCCAGCATTTT
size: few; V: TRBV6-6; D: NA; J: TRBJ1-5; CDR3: CASSSPDIGNQPQHF; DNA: TGTGCCAGCAGTTCCCCCGACATCGGCAATCAGCCCCAGCATTTT
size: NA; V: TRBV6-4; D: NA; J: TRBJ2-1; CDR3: CASSAEGNEQFF; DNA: TGTGCCAGCAGTGCGGAGGGCAATGAGCAGTTCTTC
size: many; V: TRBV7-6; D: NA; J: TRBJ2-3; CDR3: CASSLGSGLGTDTQYF; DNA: TGTGCCAGCAGCTTAGGGTCTGGTCTTGGTACAGATACGCAGTATTTT
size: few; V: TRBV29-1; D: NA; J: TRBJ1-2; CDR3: CSVNREGYTF; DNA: TGCAGCGTTAACAGGGAAGGCTACACCTTC
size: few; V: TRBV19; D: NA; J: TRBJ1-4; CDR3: CASTWQVATNEKLFF; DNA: TGTGCCAGTACTTGGCAGGTCGCAACTAATGAAAAACTGTTTTTT
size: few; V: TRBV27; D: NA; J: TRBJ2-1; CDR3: CASSFTPEIEQFF; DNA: TGTGCCAGCAGTTTTACCCCGGAGATTGAGCAGTTCTTC
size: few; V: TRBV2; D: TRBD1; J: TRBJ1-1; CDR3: CASDGQGRAEAFF; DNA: TGTGCCAGCGATGGACAGGGCAGGGCTGAAGCTTTCTTT
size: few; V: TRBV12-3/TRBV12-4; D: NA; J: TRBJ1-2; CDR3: CASSLGRPTVYGYTF; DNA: TGTGCCAGCAGCCTTGGCCGACCGACCGTATATGGCTACACCTTC
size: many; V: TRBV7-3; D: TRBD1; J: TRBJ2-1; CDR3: CASSPPGTGDGEQFF; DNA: TGTGCCAGCAGCCCACCTGGGACAGGGGACGGGGAGCAGTTCTTC
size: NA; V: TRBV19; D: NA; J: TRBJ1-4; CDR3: CASIRPKDGTNNEKLFF; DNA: TGTGCCAGTATCCGGCCAAAGGACGGGACAAACAATGAAAAACTGTTTTTT
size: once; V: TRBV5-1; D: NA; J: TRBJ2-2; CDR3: CASSGDGGPNTGELFF; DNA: TGCGCCAGCAGCGGGGATGGGGGGCCGAACACCGGGGAGCTGTTTTTT
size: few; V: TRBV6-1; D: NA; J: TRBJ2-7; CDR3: CASLGGYEQYF; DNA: TGTGCCAGCCTTGGGGGATACGAGCAGTACTTC
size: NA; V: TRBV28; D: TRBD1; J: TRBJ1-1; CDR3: CATRGRGFRNTEAFF; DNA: TGTGCCACACGGGGCAGGGGGTTTAGAAACACTGAAGCTTTCTTT
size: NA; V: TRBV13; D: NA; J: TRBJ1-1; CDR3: CASSVLAGLLRSTEAFF; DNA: TGTGCCAGCAGCGTCTTAGCCGGGCTCCTGAGGAGCACTGAAGCTTTCTTT
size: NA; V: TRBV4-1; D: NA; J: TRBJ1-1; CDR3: CASNQDLGAPEAFF; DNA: TGCGCCAGCAACCAAGATTTGGGGGCCCCTGAAGCTTTCTTT
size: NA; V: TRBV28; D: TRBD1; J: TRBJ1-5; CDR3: CASSLLLVPRDREQPQHF; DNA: TGTGCCAGCAGTTTACTCCTCGTCCCCCGGGACAGGGAGCAGCCCCAGCATTTT
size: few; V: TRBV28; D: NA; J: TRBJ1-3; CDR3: CASSPRDNSGNTIYF; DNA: TGTGCCAGCAGTCCACGGGACAACTCTGGAAACACCATATATTTT
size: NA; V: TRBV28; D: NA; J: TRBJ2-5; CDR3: CASSYPQDQETQYF; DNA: TGTGCCAGCAGTTATCCCCAGGACCAAGAGACCCAGTACTTC
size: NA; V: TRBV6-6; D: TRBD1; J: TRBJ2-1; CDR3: CASSYSGTGTYNEQFF; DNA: TGTGCCAGCAGTTACTCTGGGACAGGGACCTACAATGAGCAGTTCTTC
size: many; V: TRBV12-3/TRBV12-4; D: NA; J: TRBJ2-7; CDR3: CASSPPDGDEQYF; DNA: TGTGCCAGCAGCCCGCCGGATGGCGACGAGCAGTACTTC
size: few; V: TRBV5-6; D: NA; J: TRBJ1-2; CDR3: CASSGGTARYGYTF; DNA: TGTGCCAGCAGCGGGGGGACGGCTCGCTATGGCTACACCTTC
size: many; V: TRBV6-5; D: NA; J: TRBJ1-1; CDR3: CASSFDDRNTEAFF; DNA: TGTGCCAGCAGTTTCGACGACAGAAACACTGAAGCTTTCTTT
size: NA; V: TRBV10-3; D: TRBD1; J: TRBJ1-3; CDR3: CAINTQGENGNTIYF; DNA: TGTGCCATAAACACACAGGGGGAAAATGGAAACACCATATATTTT